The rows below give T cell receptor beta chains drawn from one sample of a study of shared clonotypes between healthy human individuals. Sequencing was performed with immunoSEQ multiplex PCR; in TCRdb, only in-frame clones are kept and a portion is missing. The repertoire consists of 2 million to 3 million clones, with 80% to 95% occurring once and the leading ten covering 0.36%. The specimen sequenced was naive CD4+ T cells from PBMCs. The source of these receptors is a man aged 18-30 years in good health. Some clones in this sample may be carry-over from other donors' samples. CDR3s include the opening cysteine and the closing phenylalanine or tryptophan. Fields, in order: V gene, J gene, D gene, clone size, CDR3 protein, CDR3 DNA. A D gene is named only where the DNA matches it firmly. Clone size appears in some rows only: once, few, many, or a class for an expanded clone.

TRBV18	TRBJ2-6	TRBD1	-	CASSPRGQGAFSGANVLTF	TGTGCCAGCTCACCCCGCGGACAGGGGGCCTTCTCTGGGGCCAACGTCCTGACTTTC
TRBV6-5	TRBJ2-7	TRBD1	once	CASRYPGTGKNEQYF	TGTGCCAGCAGATACCCCGGGACAGGGAAAAACGAGCAGTACTTC
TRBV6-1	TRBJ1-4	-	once	CASSVDRKEKLFF	TGTGCCAGCAGTGTAGACAGGAAAGAAAAACTGTTTTTT
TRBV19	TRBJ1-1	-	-	CASSTVRSGEAFF	TGTGCCAGTAGTACCGTTAGGTCCGGGGAAGCTTTCTTT
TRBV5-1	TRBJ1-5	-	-	CASSLGGINQPQHF	TGCGCCAGCAGCTTGGGCGGGATCAATCAGCCCCAGCATTTT
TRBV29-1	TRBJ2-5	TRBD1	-	CSVKGAQETQYF	TGCAGCGTCAAGGGGGCGCAGGAGACCCAGTACTTC
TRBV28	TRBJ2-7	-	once	CASSFSRPGGEQYF	TGTGCCAGCAGTTTTAGTAGGCCAGGGGGGGAGCAGTACTTC
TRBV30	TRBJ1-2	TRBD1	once	CAWRWTGENYGYTF	TGTGCCTGGAGGTGGACAGGGGAGAACTATGGCTACACCTTC
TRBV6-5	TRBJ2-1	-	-	CASSYMTSRGNEQFF	TGTGCCAGCAGTTACATGACTTCGCGTGGCAATGAGCAGTTCTTC
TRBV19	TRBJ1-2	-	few	CASSSDRHYGYTF	TGTGCCAGTAGTAGCGACCGGCACTATGGCTACACCTTC
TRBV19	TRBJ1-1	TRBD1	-	CASADDRQGGTEAFF	TGTGCCAGCGCTGACGACAGACAGGGGGGCACTGAAGCTTTCTTT
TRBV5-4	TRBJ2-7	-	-	CASSASAGSYYEQYF	TGTGCCAGCAGCGCCTCGGCCGGGAGCTACTACGAGCAGTACTTC
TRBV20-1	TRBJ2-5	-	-	CSAPRLPLQYF	TGCAGCGCCCCTCGACTACCCCTCCAGTACTTC
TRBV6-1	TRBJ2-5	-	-	CASTRGRETQYF	TGTGCCAGCACCAGAGGGCGGGAGACCCAGTACTTC
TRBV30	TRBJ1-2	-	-	CAWSDLDNYGYTF	TGTGCCTGGAGTGACCTCGATAACTATGGCTACACCTTC
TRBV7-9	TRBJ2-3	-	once	CASSPRGSHTDTQYF	TGTGCCAGCAGCCCACGGGGCAGCCACACAGATACGCAGTATTTT
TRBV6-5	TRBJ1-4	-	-	CASRKQGSNEKLFF	TGTGCCAGCAGGAAACAGGGTTCTAATGAAAAACTGTTTTTT
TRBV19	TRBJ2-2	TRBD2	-	CASNPWASGTGELFF	TGTGCCAGTAATCCATGGGCTAGCGGGACCGGGGAGCTGTTTTTT
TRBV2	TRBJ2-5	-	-	CASRLQDGRWETQYF	TGTGCCAGCCGACTTCAGGACGGACGGTGGGAGACCCAGTACTTC
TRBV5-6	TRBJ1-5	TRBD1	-	CASSPGGSGNQPQHF	TGTGCCAGCAGCCCAGGGGGCTCAGGCAATCAGCCCCAGCATTTT
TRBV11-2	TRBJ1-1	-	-	CASSLAKNTEAFF	TGTGCCAGCAGCCTCGCCAAGAACACTGAAGCTTTCTTT
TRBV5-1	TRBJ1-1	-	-	CASRGTIPMNTEAFF	TGCGCCAGCAGAGGGACGATCCCAATGAACACTGAAGCTTTCTTT
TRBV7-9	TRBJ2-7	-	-	CASSSVSYEQYF	TGTGCCAGCAGCTCGGTCTCCTACGAGCAGTACTTC
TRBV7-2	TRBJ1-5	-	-	CASSPPSARGNQPQHF	TGTGCCAGCAGCCCCCCCAGCGCGCGCGGCAATCAGCCCCAGCATTTT
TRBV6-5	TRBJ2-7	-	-	CASSYSRTYEQYF	TGTGCCAGCAGTTACTCTAGGACCTACGAGCAGTACTTC
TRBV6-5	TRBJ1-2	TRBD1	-	CASRRTGVGYGYTF	TGTGCCAGCAGACGGACAGGGGTCGGGTATGGCTACACCTTC
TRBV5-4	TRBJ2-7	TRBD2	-	CASSSAGRASYEQYF	TGTGCCAGCAGCTCAGCCGGGAGGGCCTCCTACGAGCAGTACTTC
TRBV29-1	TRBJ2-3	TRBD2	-	CSVRLAGDPDTQYF	TGCAGCGTTAGACTAGCGGGAGACCCAGATACGCAGTATTTT
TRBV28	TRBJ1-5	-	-	CASRPGTRNQPQHF	TGTGCCAGCAGGCCGGGTACCCGGAATCAGCCCCAGCATTTT
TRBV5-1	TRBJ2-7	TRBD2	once	CASSRTSGGSYEQYF	TGCGCCAGCAGTCGGACTAGCGGGGGATCCTACGAGCAGTACTTC
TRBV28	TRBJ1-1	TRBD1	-	CATRDSTLNTEAFF	TGTGCCACCCGGGACAGTACCCTGAACACTGAAGCTTTCTTT
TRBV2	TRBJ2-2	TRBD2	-	CASSKTYSGRPLTGELFF	TGTGCCAGCAGTAAAACGTATAGCGGGAGGCCGTTGACCGGGGAGCTGTTTTTT
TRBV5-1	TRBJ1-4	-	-	CASSLEGVPNEKLFF	TGCGCCAGCAGCTTGGAGGGAGTGCCTAATGAAAAACTGTTTTTT
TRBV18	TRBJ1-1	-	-	CASSPPGGNTEAFF	TGTGCCAGCTCACCCCCAGGAGGGAACACTGAAGCTTTCTTT
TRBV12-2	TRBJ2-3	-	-	CASRGHGASGRNTQYF	TGTGCAAGTCGGGGCCACGGGGCTAGCGGGAGGAATACGCAGTATTTT
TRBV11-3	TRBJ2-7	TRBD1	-	CASSPYPGQGRSPYSYEQYF	TGTGCCAGCAGCCCTTACCCGGGACAGGGGAGATCTCCGTACTCCTACGAGCAGTACTTC
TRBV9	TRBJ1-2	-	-	CASSVVPGPSGYTF	TGTGCCAGCAGCGTAGTCCCAGGGCCGAGCGGCTACACCTTC
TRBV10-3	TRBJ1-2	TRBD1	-	CAISTDRGSGYTF	TGTGCCATCAGTACGGACAGGGGGAGCGGCTACACCTTC
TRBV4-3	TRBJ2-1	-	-	CASSQGQAPKGYEQFF	TGCGCCAGCAGCCAAGGTCAGGCCCCCAAAGGCTATGAGCAGTTCTTC
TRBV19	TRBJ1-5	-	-	CASSIFGRGSNQPQHF	TGTGCCAGTAGTATCTTTGGCAGGGGTAGCAATCAGCCCCAGCATTTT
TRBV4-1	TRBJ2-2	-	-	CASSQLPQIRSAGELFF	TGCGCCAGCAGCCAACTCCCCCAGATTAGGTCGGCCGGGGAGCTGTTTTTT
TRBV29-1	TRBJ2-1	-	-	CSVLDGRSNEQFF	TGCAGCGTTTTGGATGGCAGGAGCAATGAGCAGTTCTTC
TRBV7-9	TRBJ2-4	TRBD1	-	CASSDSLRQGAKNIQYF	TGTGCCAGCAGCGATTCACTTCGACAGGGGGCCAAAAACATTCAGTACTTC
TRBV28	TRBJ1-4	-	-	CASSKSWGRPNEKLFF	TGTGCCAGCAGTAAAAGTTGGGGCAGACCTAATGAAAAACTGTTTTTT
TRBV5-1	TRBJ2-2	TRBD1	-	CASSLRRQGDTGELFF	TGCGCCAGCAGCTTGAGACGCCAGGGGGACACCGGGGAGCTGTTTTTT
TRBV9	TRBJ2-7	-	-	CASSEGGQGLYEQYF	TGTGCCAGCAGCGAAGGGGGGCAAGGACTTTACGAGCAGTACTTC
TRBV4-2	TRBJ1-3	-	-	CASSQDRQLDSGNTIYF	TGTGCCAGCAGCCAAGATCGGCAGCTGGACTCTGGAAACACCATATATTTT
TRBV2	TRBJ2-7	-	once	CASSDQGLSYEQYF	TGTGCCAGCAGTGACCAGGGCCTGTCATACGAGCAGTACTTC
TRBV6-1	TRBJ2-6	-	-	CATRRVSGANVLTF	TGTGCCACCCGGCGGGTCTCTGGGGCCAACGTCCTGACTTTC
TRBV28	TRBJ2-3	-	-	CASSFYLATSTDTQYF	TGTGCCAGCAGTTTTTATCTAGCGACGAGCACAGATACGCAGTATTTT